Below, 6 T cell receptor beta chains from the same sample are listed, as sequenced in a study of PD-L1 blockade in urothelial cancer. Profiling relied on immunoSEQ multiplex PCR, and the TCRdb table lists in-frame clones only, not all of them. The sample has 75,000 to 95,000 clones; 85% to 95% are singletons. Sequencing was performed on PBMCs, taken around atezolizumab (anti-PD-L1) treatment. The receptors derive from a man aged 55 to 70 with urothelial cancer.

The chain has TRBV5-1 and TRBJ2-2; tentatively, D is TRBD2 (6 bases). This CDR3 spans 15 amino acids. CDR1 and CDR2 from the germline V gene are SGHRS and YFSETQ. Trimming removed 4 bases at V and 4 bases at J, with 14 bases between. CDR3 in DNA: TGCGCCAGCAGCCGCGGAGGGTCGGGCACCGGGGAGCTGTTTTTT. Its translation: CASSRGGSGTGELFF.

The chain couples TRBV29-1 to TRBJ2-5; 9 bases are shared with TRBD1. There are 13 residues in the CDR3. Germline V lookup: CDR1 SQVTM, CDR2 ANQGSEA. With V trimmed by 7 bases and J by 4 bases, 7 bases remained unmatched. CDR3 loop: CSAGGQGLETQYF. The CDR3 DNA follows: TGCAGCGCCGGAGGACAGGGGTTAGAGACCCAGTACTTC.

The chain is built from TRBV2 and TRBJ1-6; D unclear. Germline CDR1 reads SNHLY; CDR2 reads FYNNEI. The V end lost 4 bases, the J end lost 10 bases, and 11 bases lay between the germline ends. The CDR3 has 13 residues. The CDR3 sequence is CASSVPLDSPLHF. The CDR3 DNA reads as TGTGCCAGCAGTGTACCCCTAGACTCACCCCTCCACTTT. The whole variable domain, remainder taken from reference TRBV2 and TRBJ1-6, is EPEVTQTPSHQVTQMGQEVILRCVPISNHLYFYWYRQILGQKVEFLVSFYNNEISEKSEIFDDQFSVERPDGSNFTLKIRSTKLEDSAMYFCASSVPLDSPLHFGNGTRLTVT.

V is TRBV5-1 and J is TRBJ2-1, with 9 bases fitting TRBD2. CDR1 and CDR2 (germline): SGHRS, YFSETQ. The length of the CDR3 is 16 residues. Unmatched junction bases numbered 6, after V lost 3 bases and J lost 2 bases. This CDR3 is CASSSAGTSPYNEQFF. The CDR3 nucleotides are TGCGCCAGCAGCTCGGCCGGGACTAGCCCCTACAATGAGCAGTTCTTC. Looking up the rest from reference TRBV5-1 and TRBJ2-1 gives the full variable domain: KAGVTQTPRYLIKTRGQQVTLSCSPISGHRSVSWYQQTPGQGLQFLFEYFSETQRNKGNFPGRFSGRQFSNSRSEMNVSTLELGDSALYLCASSSAGTSPYNEQFFGPGTRLTVL.

CDR3 residues: CASSLESGAATEQYF. The CDR3 DNA reads TGTGCCAGCAGCTTAGAGTCCGGAGCAGCAACGGAGCAGTACTTC. The rearrangement joins TRBV11-2 to TRBJ2-7; the D is unclear. There are 15 residues in the CDR3. The ends were cut back, 0 bases at V and 7 bases at J, with 16 bases in the middle. Germline assignment: CDR1 SGHAT and CDR2 FQNNGV.

This chain links TRBV7-2 with TRBJ2-5, with 8 nucleotides matching TRBD2. The germline gives CDR1 SGHTA, CDR2 FQGNSA. The V and J ends lost 2 bases and 1 base, in that order; junction bases with no gene match: 3. The CDR3 consists of 15 residues. The CDR3, as DNA: TGTGCCAGCAGCTTACAACTAGCGGCCCAAGAGACCCAGTACTTC. Protein: CASSLQLAAQETQYF.